These 10 T cell receptor beta chains were sequenced from one sample in a study of spatial heterogeneity in lung cancer. Time point given: blood at routine non-recurrence follow-up after resection. TCRdb analysed the 5' RACE reads with MiXCR anew, one entry per CDR3 protein. Altogether some 32,000 distinct CDR3 sequences are present, 8.5% to 12% being singletons, with the ten largest covering around 27%. The sample here was PBMCs, taken at follow-up. These receptors were taken from a female donor with early-stage non-small cell lung cancer.

This clonotype was observed many times. This chain connects TRBV18 to TRBJ2-1, with TRBD2 matching over 7 bases. Germline loops: CDR1 KGHSH, CDR2 LQKENI. The V and J ends lost 1 base and 4 bases, in that order; junction bases with no gene match: 13. The length of the CDR3 is 18 residues. Here the CDR3 reads CASSPLAPREAQYNEQFF. As DNA, the CDR3 is TGTGCCAGCTCACCACTGGCCCCCCGGGAGGCGCAATACAATGAGCAGTTCTTC.

The table lists this clonotype with a few counts. CDR3 DNA sequence: TGTGCCACGTGGGCAGGGATCTACGAGCAGTACTTC. This sequence encodes CATWAGIYEQYF. The chain combines TRBV28 with TRBJ2-7; maybe TRBD1 (5 bases). The CDR3 covers 12 residues. V was clipped by 10 bases and J by 3 bases, with 13 bases between them. Germline CDR1 MDHEN, CDR2 SYDVKM.

This clonotype was seen more than once but under ten times. The chain uses TRBV2 and TRBJ2-1; D perhaps matches TRBD1 (5 bases). CDR3 length: 14 residues. Germline CDR1 and CDR2: SNHLY and FYNNEI. The V end was cut by 8 bases, the J end by 7 bases, with 18 bases between. The CDR3 region is CASGEDLPGNEQFF. CDR3 in DNA: TGTGCCAGCGGCGAGGACCTCCCAGGGAATGAGCAGTTCTTC.

This clonotype was observed at least ten times. The gene calls are TRBV5-1 and TRBJ2-3; possible D gene TRBD2, 5 bases. Germline values: CDR1 SGHRS, CDR2 YFSETQ. V was shortened by 4 bases and J by 2 bases, with 11 bases between the two germline ends. The CDR3 covers 14 residues. This CDR3 reads CASSPRVNTDTQYF. The CDR3 DNA is TGCGCCAGCAGCCCGCGGGTCAACACAGATACGCAGTATTTT.

There are many counts of this clonotype. The gene calls are TRBV5-1 and TRBJ2-7, with 11 bases identical to TRBD2. The CDR3 has 17 residues. In germline, CDR1 is SGHRS, CDR2 YFSETQ. The ends lost 4 bases at V and 4 bases at J; junction bases unmatched: 13. The CDR3 coding sequence is TGCGCCAGCAGCCCCGCTCCCCCTAGCGGGGGGCCTTACGAGCAGTACTTC. Amino acid sequence: CASSPAPPSGGPYEQYF.

This clonotype was seen many times. The V gene is TRBV29-1, the J gene TRBJ2-7; D not resolved. The length of the CDR3 is 15 residues. Trimming left V 0 bases short and J 3 bases short, with 15 bases between. CDR1 is SQVTM, CDR2 ANQGSEA, per germline. The CDR3 DNA sequence: TGCAGCGTTGAAGATCCCCAAGTACCGGGCTACGAGCAGTACTTC. Encoded protein: CSVEDPQVPGYEQYF.

CDR3 in DNA: TGCGCCAGCAGCTTAGGGACCTCTGGAAACACCATATATTTT. This sequence encodes CASSLGTSGNTIYF. V is TRBV5-1 and J is TRBJ1-3, with a possible D match to TRBD1 (5 bases). The CDR3 runs 14 residues. V lost 2 bases and J 0 bases, leaving 6 bases between the germline ends. Germline-derived CDR1 and CDR2 are SGHRS and YFSETQ.

The chain joins TRBV7-6 to TRBJ2-3; a weak D match, TRBD1 (5 bases). The germline CDR1 and CDR2 sequences are SGHVS and FNYEAQ. Trimming left V 1 base short and J 2 bases short, with 10 bases between. CDR3 length: 15 amino acids. The CDR3 spells CASSLEGQPTDTQYF. CDR3 DNA sequence: TGTGCCAGCAGCTTAGAGGGGCAGCCCACAGATACGCAGTATTTT.

The chain couples TRBV12-3 or TRBV12-4 to TRBJ2-7, with 11 bases matching TRBD1. This CDR3 is built from 14 residues. V dropped 5 bases and J dropped 3; count of bases not matched to a gene: 3. The CDR3 reads CASSTGTGGYEQYF. The CDR3 bases are TGTGCCAGCAGTACCGGGACAGGGGGCTACGAGCAGTACTTC.

The chain joins TRBV6-2 or TRBV6-3 to TRBJ2-3; D could derive from TRBD1 or TRBD2 (5 bases each). CDR1 and CDR2 (germline): MNHEY, SVGEGT. The CDR3 is made up of 16 amino acids. The V gene lost 2 bases and the J gene lost 4 bases, with 16 bases spanning the gap. CDR3 in DNA: TGTGCCAGCAGTTACCCAGGGTCTAGCATCGCAGATACGCAGTATTTT. Protein product: CASSYPGSSIADTQYF.